This TCR beta chain is from a study of cytomegalovirus exposure and HLA in healthy donors. Overall study findings and caveats: Rare sequences made up most TCRs, while some public TCRs were found in many donors.

On this clone: Antigen specificity is unknown.

This CDR3 has 12 amino acids. V gave up 1 base and J gave up 7 bases, with 7 bases separating them. Germline assignment: CDR1 SGHVS and CDR2 FQNEAQ. Use of 60 Vbeta and 13 Jbeta primers characterized the PCR. Repertoires were generated with immunoSEQ multiplex PCR, while TCRdb's copy carries only in-frame clones and drops some. The table lists tens of thousands of clones, just under 80% of them singletons. This TCR came from a male donor in good health and CMV-seropositive. This sequence joins TRBV7-8 and TRBJ1-2; D remains ambiguous. The sample was PBMCs. CDR3 DNA: TGTGCCAGCAGCTTAGATAGTTTTGGCTACACCTTC. It codes for CASSLDSFGYTF.